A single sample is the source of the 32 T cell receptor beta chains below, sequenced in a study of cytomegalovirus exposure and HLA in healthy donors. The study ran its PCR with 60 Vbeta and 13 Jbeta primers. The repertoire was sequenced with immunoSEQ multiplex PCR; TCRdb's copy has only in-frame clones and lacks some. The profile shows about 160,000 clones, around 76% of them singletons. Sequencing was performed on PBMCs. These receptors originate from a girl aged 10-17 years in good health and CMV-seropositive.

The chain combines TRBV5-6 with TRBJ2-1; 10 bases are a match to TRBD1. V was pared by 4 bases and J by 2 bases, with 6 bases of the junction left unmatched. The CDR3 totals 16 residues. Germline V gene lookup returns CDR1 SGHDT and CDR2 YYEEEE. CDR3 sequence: CASSTMTGGAYNEQFF. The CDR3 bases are TGTGCCAGCAGCACTATGACAGGGGGCGCCTACAATGAGCAGTTCTTC.

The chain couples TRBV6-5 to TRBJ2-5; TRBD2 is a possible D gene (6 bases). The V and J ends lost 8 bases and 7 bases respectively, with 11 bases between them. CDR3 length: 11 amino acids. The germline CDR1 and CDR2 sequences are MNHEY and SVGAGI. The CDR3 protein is CASSGGRTQYF. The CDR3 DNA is TGTGCCAGCTCCGGGGGAAGGACCCAGTACTTC.

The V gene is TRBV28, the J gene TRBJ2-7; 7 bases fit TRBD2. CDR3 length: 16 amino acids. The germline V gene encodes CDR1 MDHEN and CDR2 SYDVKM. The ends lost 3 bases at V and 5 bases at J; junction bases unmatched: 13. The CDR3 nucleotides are TGTGCCAGCAGTTTTGTAATAGCCGGGGGAGGGAACGAGCAGTACTTC. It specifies CASSFVIAGGGNEQYF.

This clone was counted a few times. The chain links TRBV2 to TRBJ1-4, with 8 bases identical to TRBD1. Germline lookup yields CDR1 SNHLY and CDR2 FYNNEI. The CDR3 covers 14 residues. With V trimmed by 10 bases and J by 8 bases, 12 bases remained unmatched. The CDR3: CANRQGSVSEKLFF. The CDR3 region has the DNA TGTGCCAACAGACAGGGGAGCGTTTCGGAAAAACTGTTTTTT.

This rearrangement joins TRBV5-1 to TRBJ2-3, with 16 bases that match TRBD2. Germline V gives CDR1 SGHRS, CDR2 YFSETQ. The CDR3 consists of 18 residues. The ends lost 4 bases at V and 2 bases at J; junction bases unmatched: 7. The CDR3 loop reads CASSTGLAGGPPTDTQYF. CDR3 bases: TGCGCCAGCAGCACGGGACTAGCGGGAGGGCCTCCCACAGATACGCAGTATTTT.

CDR3 sequence (DNA): TGTGCCAGCAGCGTAGTAGGGGGAGCAGGCGGGGAGCTGTTTTTT. This translates into CASSVVGGAGGELFF. The chain uses TRBV9 and TRBJ2-2; possible D gene TRBD1, 6 bases. The CDR3 covers 15 residues. V lost 0 bases and J lost 7, with 13 bases in between. Per the germline V gene, CDR1 is SGDLS and CDR2 is YYNGEE.

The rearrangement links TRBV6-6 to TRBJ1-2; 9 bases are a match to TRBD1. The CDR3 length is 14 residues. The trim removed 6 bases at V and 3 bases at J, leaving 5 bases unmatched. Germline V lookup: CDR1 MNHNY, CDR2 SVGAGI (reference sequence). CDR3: CASRTGGVDYGYTF. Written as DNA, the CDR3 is TGTGCCAGCAGGACAGGGGGAGTGGACTATGGCTACACCTTC.

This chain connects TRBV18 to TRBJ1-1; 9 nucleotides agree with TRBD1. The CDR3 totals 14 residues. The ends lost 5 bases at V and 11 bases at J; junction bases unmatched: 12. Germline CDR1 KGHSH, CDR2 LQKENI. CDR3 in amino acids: CASSSGTGGFWAFF. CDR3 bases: TGTGCCAGCTCAAGTGGTACAGGGGGCTTTTGGGCTTTCTTT.

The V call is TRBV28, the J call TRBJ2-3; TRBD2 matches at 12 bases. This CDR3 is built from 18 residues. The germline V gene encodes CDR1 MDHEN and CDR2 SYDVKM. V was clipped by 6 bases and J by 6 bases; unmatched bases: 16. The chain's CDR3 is CASSLPPASGRAVDTQYF. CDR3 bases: TGTGCCAGCAGCCTACCCCCAGCTAGCGGGAGGGCCGTGGATACGCAGTATTTT.

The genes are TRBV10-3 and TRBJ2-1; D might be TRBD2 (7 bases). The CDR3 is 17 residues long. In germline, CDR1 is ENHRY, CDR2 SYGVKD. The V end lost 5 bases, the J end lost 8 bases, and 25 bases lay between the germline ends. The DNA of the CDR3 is TGTGCCATCAGTACGACCCCGGGGGAGGGGGGATGGGATGAGCAGTTCTTC. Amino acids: CAISTTPGEGGWDEQFF.

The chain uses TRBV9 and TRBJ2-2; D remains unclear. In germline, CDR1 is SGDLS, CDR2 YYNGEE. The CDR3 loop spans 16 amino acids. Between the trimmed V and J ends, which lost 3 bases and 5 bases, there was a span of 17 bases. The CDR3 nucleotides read TGTGCCAGCAGCGCCCCAGAGGCATTGTGGACCGGGGAGCTGTTTTTT. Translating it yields CASSAPEALWTGELFF.

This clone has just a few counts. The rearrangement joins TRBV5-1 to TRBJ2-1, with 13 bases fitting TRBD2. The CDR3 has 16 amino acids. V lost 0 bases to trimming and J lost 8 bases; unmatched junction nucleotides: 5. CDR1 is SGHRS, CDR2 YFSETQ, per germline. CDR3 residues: CASSLVGTSGKDEQFF. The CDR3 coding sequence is TGCGCCAGCAGCTTGGTTGGGACTAGCGGGAAAGATGAGCAGTTCTTC.

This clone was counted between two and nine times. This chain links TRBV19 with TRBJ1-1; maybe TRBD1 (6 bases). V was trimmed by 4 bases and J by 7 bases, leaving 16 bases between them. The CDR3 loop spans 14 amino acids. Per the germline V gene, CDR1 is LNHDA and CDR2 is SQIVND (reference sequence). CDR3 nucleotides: TGTGCCAGTAGTAGTCAGGGGAATTTCGGTGAAGCTTTCTTT. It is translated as CASSSQGNFGEAFF.

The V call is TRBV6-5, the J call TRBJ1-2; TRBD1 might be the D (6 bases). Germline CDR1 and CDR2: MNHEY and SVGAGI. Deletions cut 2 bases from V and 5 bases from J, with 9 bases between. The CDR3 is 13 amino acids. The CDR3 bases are TGTGCCAGCAGTTACCGGCAGGGGTATGGCTACACCTTC. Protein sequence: CASSYRQGYGYTF.

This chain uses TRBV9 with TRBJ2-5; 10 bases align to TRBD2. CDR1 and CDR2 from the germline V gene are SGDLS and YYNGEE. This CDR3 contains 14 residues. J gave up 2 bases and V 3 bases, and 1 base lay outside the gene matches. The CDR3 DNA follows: TGTGCCAGCAGCGGGACTAGCGGACAAGAGACCCAGTACTTC. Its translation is CASSGTSGQETQYF.

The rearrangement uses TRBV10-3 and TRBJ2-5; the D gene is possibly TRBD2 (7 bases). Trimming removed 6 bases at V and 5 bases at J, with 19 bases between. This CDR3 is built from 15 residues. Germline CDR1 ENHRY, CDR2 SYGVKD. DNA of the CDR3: TGTGCCATCAGACCCTCCCGGGGGGCGGAGGAGACCCAGTACTTC. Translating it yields CAIRPSRGAEETQYF.

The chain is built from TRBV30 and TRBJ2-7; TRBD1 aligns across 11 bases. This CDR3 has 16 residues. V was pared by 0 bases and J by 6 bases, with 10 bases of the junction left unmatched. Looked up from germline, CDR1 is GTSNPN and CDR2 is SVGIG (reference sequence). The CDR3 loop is CAWSVARTGGWLEQYF. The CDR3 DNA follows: TGTGCCTGGAGTGTAGCGCGGACAGGGGGCTGGCTCGAGCAGTACTTC.

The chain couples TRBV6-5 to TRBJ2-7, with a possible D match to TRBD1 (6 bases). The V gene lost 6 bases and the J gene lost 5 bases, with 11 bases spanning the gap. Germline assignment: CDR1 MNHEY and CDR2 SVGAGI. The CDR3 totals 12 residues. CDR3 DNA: TGTGCCAGCAGCCTACAGGGCGACGAGCAGTACTTC. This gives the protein CASSLQGDEQYF.

Here the CDR3 DNA reads TGCGCCAGCAGCTTGATGGGTGTACTAGCGGGTCAAAACATTCAGTACTTC. This translates into CASSLMGVLAGQNIQYF. The chain carries TRBV5-1 and TRBJ2-4; 9 nucleotides match TRBD2. CDR3 size: 17 residues. J was trimmed by 5 bases and V by 1 base; bases with no gene match: 10. Germline V gene lookup returns CDR1 SGHRS and CDR2 YFSETQ.

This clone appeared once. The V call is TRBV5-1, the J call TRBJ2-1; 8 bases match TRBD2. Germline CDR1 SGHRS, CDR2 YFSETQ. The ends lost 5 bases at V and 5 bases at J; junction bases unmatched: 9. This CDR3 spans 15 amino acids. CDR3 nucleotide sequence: TGCGCCAGCAGGGCACCAGCGGGAGCCCACAATGAGCAGTTCTTC. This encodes CASRAPAGAHNEQFF.

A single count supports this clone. CDR3: CSVEEGGDYQETQYF. The CDR3 DNA is TGCAGCGTTGAAGAGGGGGGGGACTACCAAGAGACCCAGTACTTC. The V gene is TRBV29-1, the J gene TRBJ2-5; 7 bases line up with TRBD2. V shed 0 bases, J shed 0 bases, and the junction held 4 bases outside the gene matches. Looked up from germline, CDR1 is SQVTM and CDR2 is ANQGSEA. CDR3 length: 15 residues. Variable domain in full (rest from reference TRBV29-1 and TRBJ2-5): SAVISQKPSRDICQRGTSLTIQCQVDSQVTMMFWYRQQPGQSLTLIATANQGSEATYESGFVIDKFPISRPNLTFSTLTVSNMSPEDSSIYLCSVEEGGDYQETQYFGPGTRLLVL.

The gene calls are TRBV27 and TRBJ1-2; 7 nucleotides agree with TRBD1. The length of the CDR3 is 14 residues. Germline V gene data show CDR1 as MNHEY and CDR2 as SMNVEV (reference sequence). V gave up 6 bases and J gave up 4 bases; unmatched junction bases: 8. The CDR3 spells CASRERDSSYGYTF. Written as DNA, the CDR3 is TGTGCCAGCAGGGAGAGGGACAGCTCCTATGGCTACACCTTC.

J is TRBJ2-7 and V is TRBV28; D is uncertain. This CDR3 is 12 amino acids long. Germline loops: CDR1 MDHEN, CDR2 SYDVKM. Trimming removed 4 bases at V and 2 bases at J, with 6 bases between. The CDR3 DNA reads TGTGCCAGCAGTTCTAAAACCTACGAGCAGTACTTC. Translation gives CASSSKTYEQYF.

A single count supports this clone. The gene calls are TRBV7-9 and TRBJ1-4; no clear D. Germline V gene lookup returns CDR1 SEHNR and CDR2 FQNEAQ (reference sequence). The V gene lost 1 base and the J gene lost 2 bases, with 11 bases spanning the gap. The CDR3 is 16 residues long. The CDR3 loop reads CASSLGGFYTNEKLFF. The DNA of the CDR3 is TGTGCCAGCAGCTTAGGAGGATTTTACACTAATGAAAAACTGTTTTTT.

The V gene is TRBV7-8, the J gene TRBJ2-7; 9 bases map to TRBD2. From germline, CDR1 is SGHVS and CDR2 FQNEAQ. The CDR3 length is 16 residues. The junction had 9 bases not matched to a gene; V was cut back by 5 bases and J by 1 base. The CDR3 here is CASSLGALAGSYEQYF. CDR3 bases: TGTGCCAGCAGCCTCGGGGCCCTAGCGGGGTCCTACGAGCAGTACTTC.

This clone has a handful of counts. The CDR3 DNA reads as TGTGCCAGCAGTTTTCCCGACAGGGGAGAGACCCAGTACTTC. Protein: CASSFPDRGETQYF. This chain joins TRBV28 and TRBJ2-5, with TRBD1 identical over 8 bases. Germline CDR1 reads MDHEN; CDR2 reads SYDVKM. The V gene end was trimmed by 3 bases and the J gene end by 4 bases; junction bases not matched to a gene: 4. The CDR3 has 14 amino acids.

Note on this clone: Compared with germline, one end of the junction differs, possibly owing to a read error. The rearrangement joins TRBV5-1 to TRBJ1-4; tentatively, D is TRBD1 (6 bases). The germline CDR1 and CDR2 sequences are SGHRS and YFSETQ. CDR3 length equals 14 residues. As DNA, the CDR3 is TGCGCCAGCAGTTTGGCCCAGGGGTACGAAAAACTGTTTTTT. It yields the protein CASSLAQGYEKLFF.

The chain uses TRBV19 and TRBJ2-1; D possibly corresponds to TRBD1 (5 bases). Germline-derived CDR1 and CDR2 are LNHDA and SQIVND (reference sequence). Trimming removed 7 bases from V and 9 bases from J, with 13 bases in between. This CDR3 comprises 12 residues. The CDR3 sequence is CASMGPQGEQFF. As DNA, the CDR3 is TGTGCCAGTATGGGGCCCCAGGGTGAGCAGTTCTTC.

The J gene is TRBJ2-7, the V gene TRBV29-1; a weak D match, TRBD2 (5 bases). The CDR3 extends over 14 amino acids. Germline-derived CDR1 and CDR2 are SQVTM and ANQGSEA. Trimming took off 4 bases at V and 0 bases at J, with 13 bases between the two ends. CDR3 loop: CSVGGPEGSYEQYF. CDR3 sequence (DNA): TGCAGCGTTGGAGGTCCCGAGGGCTCCTACGAGCAGTACTTC.

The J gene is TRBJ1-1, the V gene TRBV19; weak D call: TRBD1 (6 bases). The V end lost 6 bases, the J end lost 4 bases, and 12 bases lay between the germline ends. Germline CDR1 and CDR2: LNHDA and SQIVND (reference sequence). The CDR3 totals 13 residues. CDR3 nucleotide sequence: TGTGCCAGTAGAGGGGGTCCTGGCACTGAAGCTTTCTTT. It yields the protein CASRGGPGTEAFF. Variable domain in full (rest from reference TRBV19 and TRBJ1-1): DGGITQSPKYLFRKEGQNVTLSCEQNLNHDAMYWYRQDPGQGLRLIYYSQIVNDFQKGDIAEGYSVSREKKESFPLTVTSAQKNPTAFYLCASRGGPGTEAFFGQGTRLTVV.

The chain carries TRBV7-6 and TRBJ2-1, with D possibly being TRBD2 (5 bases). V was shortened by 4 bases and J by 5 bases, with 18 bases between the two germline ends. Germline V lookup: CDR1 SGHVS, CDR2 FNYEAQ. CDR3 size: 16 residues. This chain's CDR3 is CASSSAPGVGNNEQFF. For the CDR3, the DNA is TGTGCCAGCAGCTCGGCCCCCGGGGTAGGGAACAATGAGCAGTTCTTC.

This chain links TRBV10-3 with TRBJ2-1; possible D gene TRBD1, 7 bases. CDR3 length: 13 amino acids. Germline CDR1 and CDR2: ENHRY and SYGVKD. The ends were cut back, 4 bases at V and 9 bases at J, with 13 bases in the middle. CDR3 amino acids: CAISGLQGGEQFF. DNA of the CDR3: TGTGCCATCAGTGGCTTGCAGGGGGGTGAGCAGTTCTTC.